The clone carrying this T cell receptor (beta chain) has at least ten counts. What it binds is not known. The data are from a study of lung T cells in sarcoidosis with Löfgren's syndrome. Whole-study context: Analyses focused on Löfgren's syndrome patients. Findings of the study overall: The most expanded V genes in Löfgren's patients were reportedly TRAV12-1 and TRBV2. Shared TRAV12-1 and TRBV2 CDR3 motifs across Löfgren's syndrome patients reportedly suggested public CD4+ TCRs.

Via MiXCR, TCRdb re-called the reads, giving one row per CDR3 protein. The sample has about 20,000 distinct CDR3 sequences; about 20% are singletons. V was trimmed by 4 bases and J by 1 base, leaving 10 bases between them. Germline V CDR1 and CDR2: LNHDA, SQIVND (reference sequence). The CDR3 runs 14 residues. The chain joins TRBV19 to TRBJ1-1; D unresolved. What was sequenced was CD4+ T cells from PBMCs. The receptor comes from a human donor with sarcoidosis (Löfgren's syndrome or another form), or a control subject (not recorded which). This CDR3 reads CASSTRASNTEAFF. The DNA for the CDR3 is TGTGCCAGTAGTACCCGGGCATCGAACACTGAAGCTTTCTTT. The variable domain in full, with the rest retrieved from reference TRBV19 and TRBJ1-1, is DGGITQSPKYLFRKEGQNVTLSCEQNLNHDAMYWYRQDPGQGLRLIYYSQIVNDFQKGDIAEGYSVSREKKESFPLTVTSAQKNPTAFYLCASSTRASNTEAFFGQGTRLTVV.